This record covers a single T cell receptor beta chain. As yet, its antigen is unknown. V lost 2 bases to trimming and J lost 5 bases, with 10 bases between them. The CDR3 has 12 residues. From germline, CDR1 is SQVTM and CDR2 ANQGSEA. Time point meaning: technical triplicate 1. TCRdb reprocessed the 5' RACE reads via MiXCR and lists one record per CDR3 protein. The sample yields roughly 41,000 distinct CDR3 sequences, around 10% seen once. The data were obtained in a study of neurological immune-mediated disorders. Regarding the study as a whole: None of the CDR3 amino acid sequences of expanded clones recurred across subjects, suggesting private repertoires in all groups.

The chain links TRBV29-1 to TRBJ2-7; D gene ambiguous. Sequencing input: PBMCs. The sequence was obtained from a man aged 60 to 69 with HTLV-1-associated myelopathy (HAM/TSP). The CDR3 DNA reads TGCAGCGTTGAACGTACAGCGAACGAGCAGTACTTC. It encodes CSVERTANEQYF.